What follows is one T cell receptor (beta chain) and its context. Other nucleotide sequences from this sample produce the same CDR3. Germline CDR1 LNHDA, CDR2 SQIVND (reference sequence). Unmatched junction bases numbered 1, after V lost 1 base and J lost 2 bases. This CDR3 contains 14 residues. It was with 60 Vbeta and 13 Jbeta primers that the PCR ran. TCRdb's copy holds only in-frame clones and misses some; the assay was immunoSEQ multiplex PCR. This repertoire comprises 50,000 or so clones; its ten largest clones make up roughly 2.1%. The sample comes from a study of cytomegalovirus exposure and HLA in healthy donors.

The V call is TRBV19, the J call TRBJ2-5; 7 nucleotides agree with TRBD2. This receptor was taken from a woman between 18 and 29 years old in good health and CMV-seronegative. Sequencing was carried out using PBMCs. For the CDR3, the DNA is TGTGCCAGTAGTATAGCCGGGGGGCAAGAGACCCAGTACTTC. Its protein is CASSIAGGQETQYF. The variable domain in full, with the rest retrieved from reference TRBV19 and TRBJ2-5, is DGGITQSPKYLFRKEGQNVTLSCEQNLNHDAMYWYRQDPGQGLRLIYYSQIVNDFQKGDIAEGYSVSREKKESFPLTVTSAQKNPTAFYLCASSIAGGQETQYFGPGTRLLVL.